The TCR beta chain under discussion was sequenced for a study of T cell repertoires in cytomegalovirus infection. Study-level information: It was the public TCR beta signatures that indicated both CMV infection and matching HLA type.

The CDR3 covers 17 residues. Germline lookup yields CDR1 SQVTM and CDR2 ANQGSEA. TCRdb reprocessed the reads with MiXCR, giving one entry per CDR3 protein. Of 90,000 to 120,000 distinct CDR3 sequences in the sample, about 25% were seen once. A note on this clonotype: Its antigen is not known.

Study-wide findings and caveats: Cumulative public TCR beta family frequency identified carriers of CMV plus the relevant HLA.

The clonotype comes from a human donor in good health (CMV status not recorded). Some clones in this sample may be carry-over from other donors' samples. The chain couples TRBV29-1 to TRBJ2-7; 14 positions agree with TRBD2. Sequencing used CD8+ T cells from PBMCs. The DNA of the CDR3 is TGCACCCCTATGGGACTAGCGGGAGTCGGGCACTCCTACGAGCAGTACTTC. Protein product: CTPMGLAGVGHSYEQYF.